The source of this TCR beta chain is a study of cytomegalovirus exposure and HLA in healthy donors. There are a few counts of this clone. Its antigen remains unidentified. The PCR was carried out with 60 Vbeta primers and 13 Jbeta primers. Methods used by the authors: An analysis that came later counted tens of millions of unique TCR beta chains, 9 million to 12 million shared. The assay was immunoSEQ multiplex PCR, and TCRdb's table has in-frame clones only and misses some. V, J and clone size derive from that table, while D and trimming were established from the DNA sequence. The data show some 190,000 clones, with less than 85% seen just once and 1% held by the top ten. The V gene end was trimmed by 3 bases and the J gene end by 0 bases; junction bases not matched to a gene: 3. Germline V gene lookup returns CDR1 LGHNA and CDR2 YNFKEQ. The CDR3 is made up of 16 amino acids. Study observations and caveats: Researchers reported that a few CMV-associated chains were confirmed in vitro as CMV antigen-specific. For most TCR beta V segments, an earlier analysis put the productive rate at about 90% or about 30% of the time.

The sequencing sample was made of PBMCs. This clonotype originated in a boy between 2 and 10 years old in good health and CMV-seronegative. This chain uses TRBV4-2 with TRBJ2-3, with TRBD2 matching 10 bases. The CDR3 DNA reads as TGTGCCAGCAGCCACGCGACTAGCGGGAGCACAGATACGCAGTATTTT. It is translated as CASSHATSGSTDTQYF.